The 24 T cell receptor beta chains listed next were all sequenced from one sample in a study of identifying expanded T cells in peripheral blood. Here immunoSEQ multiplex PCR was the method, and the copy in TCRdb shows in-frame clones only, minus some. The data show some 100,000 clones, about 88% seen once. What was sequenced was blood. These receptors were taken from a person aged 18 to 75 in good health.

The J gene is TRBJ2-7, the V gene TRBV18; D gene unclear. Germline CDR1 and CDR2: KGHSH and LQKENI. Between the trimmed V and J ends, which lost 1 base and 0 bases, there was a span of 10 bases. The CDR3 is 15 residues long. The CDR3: CASSPLSYSSYEQYF. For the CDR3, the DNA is TGTGCCAGCTCACCACTCTCCTACAGCTCCTACGAGCAGTACTTC.

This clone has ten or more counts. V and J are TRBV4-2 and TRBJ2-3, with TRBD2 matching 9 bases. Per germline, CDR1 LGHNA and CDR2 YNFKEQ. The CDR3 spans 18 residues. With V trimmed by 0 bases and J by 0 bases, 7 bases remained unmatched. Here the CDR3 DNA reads TGTGCCAGCAGCCAAGAGTTTGCTAGCGGGACCAGCACAGATACGCAGTATTTT. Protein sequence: CASSQEFASGTSTDTQYF.

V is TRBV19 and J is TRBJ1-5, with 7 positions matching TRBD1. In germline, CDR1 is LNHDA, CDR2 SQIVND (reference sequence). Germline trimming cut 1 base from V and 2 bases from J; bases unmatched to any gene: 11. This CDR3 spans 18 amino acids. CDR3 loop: CASSIGDSGGRGNQPQHF. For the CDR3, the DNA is TGTGCCAGTAGTATAGGGGACTCAGGGGGAAGGGGCAATCAGCCCCAGCATTTT.

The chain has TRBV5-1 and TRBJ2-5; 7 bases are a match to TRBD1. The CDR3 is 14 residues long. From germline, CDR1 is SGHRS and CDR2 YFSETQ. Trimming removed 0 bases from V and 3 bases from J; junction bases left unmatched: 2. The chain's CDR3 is CASSLGQGKETQYF. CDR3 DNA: TGCGCCAGCAGCTTGGGACAGGGTAAAGAGACCCAGTACTTC.

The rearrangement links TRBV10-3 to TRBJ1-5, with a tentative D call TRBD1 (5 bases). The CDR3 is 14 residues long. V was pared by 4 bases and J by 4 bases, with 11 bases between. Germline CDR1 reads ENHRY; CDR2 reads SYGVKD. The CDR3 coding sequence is TGTGCCATCAGTGTGGGGGAGAGGAATCAGCCCCAGCATTTT. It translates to CAISVGERNQPQHF.

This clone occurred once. CDR3 coding DNA: TGCGCCAGCAGCTCCTCAGGGAATAGCTATGGCTACACCTTC. Protein sequence: CASSSSGNSYGYTF. The V call is TRBV5-1, the J call TRBJ1-2, with D possibly being TRBD1 (5 bases). V was cut by 3 bases and J by 4 bases, with 13 bases left in between. The CDR3 sequence is 14 residues long. Germline loops: CDR1 SGHRS, CDR2 YFSETQ. Combining the CDR3 with reference TRBV5-1 and TRBJ1-2 gives the whole variable domain KAGVTQTPRYLIKTRGQQVTLSCSPISGHRSVSWYQQTPGQGLQFLFEYFSETQRNKGNFPGRFSGRQFSNSRSEMNVSTLELGDSALYLCASSSSGNSYGYTFGSGTRLTVV.

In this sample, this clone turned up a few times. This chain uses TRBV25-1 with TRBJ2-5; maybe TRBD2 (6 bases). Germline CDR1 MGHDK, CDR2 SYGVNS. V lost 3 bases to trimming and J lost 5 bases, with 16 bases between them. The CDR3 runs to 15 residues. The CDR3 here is CASSDYEARGETQYF. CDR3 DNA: TGTGCCAGCAGTGATTACGAGGCCCGGGGGGAGACCCAGTACTTC.

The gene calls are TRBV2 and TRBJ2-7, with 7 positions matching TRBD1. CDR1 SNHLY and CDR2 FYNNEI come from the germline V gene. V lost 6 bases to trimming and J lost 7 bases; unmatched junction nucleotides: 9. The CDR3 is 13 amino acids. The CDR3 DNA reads TGTGCCAGCAGCCACGACAGGGAATATGAGCAGTACTTC. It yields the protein CASSHDREYEQYF.

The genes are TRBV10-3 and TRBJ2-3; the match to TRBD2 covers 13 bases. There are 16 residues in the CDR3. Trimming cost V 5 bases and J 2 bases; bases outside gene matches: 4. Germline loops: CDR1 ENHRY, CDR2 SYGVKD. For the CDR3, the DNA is TGTGCCATCAGTTCCGGGACTAGCGGGATCACAGATACGCAGTATTTT. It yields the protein CAISSGTSGITDTQYF.

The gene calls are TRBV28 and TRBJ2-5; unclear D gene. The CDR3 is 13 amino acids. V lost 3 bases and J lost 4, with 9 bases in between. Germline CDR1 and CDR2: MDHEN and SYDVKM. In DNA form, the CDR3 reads TGTGCCAGCAGTTTGGTGCTACGAGAGACCCAGTACTTC. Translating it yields CASSLVLRETQYF.

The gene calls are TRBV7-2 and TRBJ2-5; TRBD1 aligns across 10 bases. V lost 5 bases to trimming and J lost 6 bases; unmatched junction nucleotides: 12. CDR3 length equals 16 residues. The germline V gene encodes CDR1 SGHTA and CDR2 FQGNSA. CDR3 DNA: TGTGCCAGCAGCCCTCAGACAGGGGGCCGGGAAAAGACCCAGTACTTC. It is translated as CASSPQTGGREKTQYF.

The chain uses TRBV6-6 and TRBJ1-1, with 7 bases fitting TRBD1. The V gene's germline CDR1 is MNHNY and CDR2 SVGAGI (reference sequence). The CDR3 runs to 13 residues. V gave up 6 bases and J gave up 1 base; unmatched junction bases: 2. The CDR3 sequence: CASSRQGNTEAFF. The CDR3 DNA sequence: TGTGCCAGCAGCCGACAGGGGAACACTGAAGCTTTCTTT.

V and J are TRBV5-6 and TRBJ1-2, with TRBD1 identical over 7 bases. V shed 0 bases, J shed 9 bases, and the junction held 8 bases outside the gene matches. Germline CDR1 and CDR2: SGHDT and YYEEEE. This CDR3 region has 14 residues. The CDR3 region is CASSLADPGQSYTF. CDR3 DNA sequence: TGTGCCAGCAGCTTGGCTGATCCGGGACAGAGCTACACCTTC.

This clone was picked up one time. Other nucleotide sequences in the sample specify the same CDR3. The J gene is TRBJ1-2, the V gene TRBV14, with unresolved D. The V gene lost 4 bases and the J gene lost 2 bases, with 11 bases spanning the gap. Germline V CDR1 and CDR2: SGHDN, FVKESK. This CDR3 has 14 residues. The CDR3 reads CASSRDTKNYGYTF. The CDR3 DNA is TGTGCCAGCAGCCGCGATACTAAAAACTATGGCTACACCTTC.

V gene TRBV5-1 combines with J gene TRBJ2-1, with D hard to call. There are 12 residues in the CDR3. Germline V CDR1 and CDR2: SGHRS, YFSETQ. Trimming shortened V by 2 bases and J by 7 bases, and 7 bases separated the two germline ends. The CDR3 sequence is CASSFVGNEQFF. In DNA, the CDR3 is TGCGCCAGCAGCTTTGTAGGGAATGAGCAGTTCTTC.

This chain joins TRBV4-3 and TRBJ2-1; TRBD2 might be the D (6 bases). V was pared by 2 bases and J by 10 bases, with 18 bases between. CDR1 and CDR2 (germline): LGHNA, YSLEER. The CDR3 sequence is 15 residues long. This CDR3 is CASSQSTSAREEQFF. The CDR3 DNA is TGCGCCAGCAGCCAATCTACTAGTGCTCGGGAGGAGCAGTTCTTC.

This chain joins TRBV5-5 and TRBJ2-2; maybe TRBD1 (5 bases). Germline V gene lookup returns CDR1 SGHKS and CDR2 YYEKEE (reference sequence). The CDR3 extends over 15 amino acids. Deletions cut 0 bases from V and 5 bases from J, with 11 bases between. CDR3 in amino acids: CASSLEGPATGELFF. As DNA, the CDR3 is TGTGCCAGCAGCTTGGAGGGGCCTGCTACCGGGGAGCTGTTTTTT.

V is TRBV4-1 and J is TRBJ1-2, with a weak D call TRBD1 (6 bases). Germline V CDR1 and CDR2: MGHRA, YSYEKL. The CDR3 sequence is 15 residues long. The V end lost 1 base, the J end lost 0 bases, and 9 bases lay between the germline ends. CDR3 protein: CASSQGGAPNYGYTF. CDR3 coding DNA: TGCGCCAGCAGCCAAGGGGGGGCACCTAACTATGGCTACACCTTC.

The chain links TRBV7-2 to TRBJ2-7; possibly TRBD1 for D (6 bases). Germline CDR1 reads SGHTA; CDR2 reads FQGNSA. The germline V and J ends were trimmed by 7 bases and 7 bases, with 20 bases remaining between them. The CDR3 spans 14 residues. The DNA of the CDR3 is TGTGCCAGCACCCCTGGGCAGGGGCTTGAAGAGCAGTACTTC. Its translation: CASTPGQGLEEQYF.

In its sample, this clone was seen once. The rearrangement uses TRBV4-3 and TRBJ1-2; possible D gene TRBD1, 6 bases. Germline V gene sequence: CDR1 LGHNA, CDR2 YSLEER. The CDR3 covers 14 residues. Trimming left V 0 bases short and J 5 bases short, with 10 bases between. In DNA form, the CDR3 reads TGCGCCAGCAGCCAAGATCCCCAGGGGTATGGCTACACCTTC. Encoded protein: CASSQDPQGYGYTF.

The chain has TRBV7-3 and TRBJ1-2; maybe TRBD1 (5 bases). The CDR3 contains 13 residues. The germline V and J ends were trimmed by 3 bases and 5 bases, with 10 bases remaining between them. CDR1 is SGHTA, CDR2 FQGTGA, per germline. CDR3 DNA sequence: TGTGCCAGCAGCTTCGGACATGAGTATGGCTACACCTTC. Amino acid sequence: CASSFGHEYGYTF.

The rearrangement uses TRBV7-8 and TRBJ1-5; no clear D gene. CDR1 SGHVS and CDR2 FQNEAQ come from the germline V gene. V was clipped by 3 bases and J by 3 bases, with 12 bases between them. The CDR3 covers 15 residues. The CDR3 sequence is CASSLGPWNNQPQHF. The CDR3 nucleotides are TGTGCCAGCAGCTTGGGTCCCTGGAACAATCAGCCCCAGCATTTT.

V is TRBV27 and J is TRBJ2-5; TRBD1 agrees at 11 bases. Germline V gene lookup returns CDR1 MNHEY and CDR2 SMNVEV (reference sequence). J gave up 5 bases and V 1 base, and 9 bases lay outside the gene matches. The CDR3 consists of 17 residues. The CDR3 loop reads CASSLYGTGGSRETQYF. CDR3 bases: TGTGCCAGCAGTTTATATGGGACAGGGGGATCGAGGGAGACCCAGTACTTC.

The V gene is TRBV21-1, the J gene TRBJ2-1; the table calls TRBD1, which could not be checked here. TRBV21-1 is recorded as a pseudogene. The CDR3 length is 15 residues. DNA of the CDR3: TGTGCCAGCAGCGCATGGGACAGGGATCAGAATGAGCAGTTCTTC. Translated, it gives CASSAWDRDQNEQFF.